A single sample gave rise to the 21 T cell receptor beta chains below, sequenced in a study of beta chain features in type 1 diabetes. The study reverse transcribed the entire isolated RNA, so it sequenced expressed TCRB transcripts. Only in-frame clones appear in the TCRdb table, and some are missing; sequencing was by immunoSEQ multiplex PCR. This repertoire shows fewer than 350,000 clones, roughly 21% found once; its top ten account for 0.035% to 0.05%. The sample comprised naive CD4+ T cells from blood. The receptors stem from a woman between 18 and 29 years old in good health.

This clone was detected only a few times. The chain has TRBV12-5 and TRBJ2-7; possible D gene TRBD1, 6 bases. Germline CDR1 is LGHNT and CDR2 is FRNRAP. The CDR3 has 13 amino acids. V was trimmed by 6 bases and J by 2 bases, leaving 11 bases between them. The CDR3 nucleotides read TGTGCTAGTGGCCCTAGGGACACCTACGAGCAGTACTTC. This codes for CASGPRDTYEQYF.

The V call is TRBV20-1, the J call TRBJ1-2; D is unclear. V was cut by 3 bases and J by 8 bases, with 7 bases left in between. In germline, CDR1 is DFQATT, CDR2 SNEGSKA (reference sequence). The CDR3 has 10 residues. The CDR3, as DNA: TGCAGTGCTAGCTCCCCGGGCTACACCTTC. This codes for CSASSPGYTF.

The sample holds a few counts of this clone. The chain carries TRBV5-4 and TRBJ2-1; a weak D match, TRBD2 (5 bases). Germline V CDR1 and CDR2: SGHNT, YYREEE (reference sequence). This CDR3 region has 14 residues. Trimming took off 9 bases at V and 7 bases at J, with 20 bases between the two ends. CDR3 in DNA: TGTGCCACCGGGGTGTATTCTGGCGCGAATGAGCAGTTCTTC. Protein product: CATGVYSGANEQFF.

The chain carries TRBV29-1 and TRBJ1-2, with 8 bases that match TRBD1. The germline CDR1 and CDR2 sequences are SQVTM and ANQGSEA. With V trimmed by 7 bases and J by 0 bases, 7 bases remained unmatched. There are 14 residues in the CDR3. DNA of the CDR3: TGCAGCGCCGAGACAGGGGCCTCTAACTATGGCTACACCTTC. Translation gives CSAETGASNYGYTF.

The gene calls are TRBV30 and TRBJ2-2, with D maybe TRBD1 (7 bases). The V end lost 3 bases, the J end lost 3 bases, and 14 bases lay between the germline ends. This CDR3 region has 15 residues. Germline V gene lookup returns CDR1 GTSNPN and CDR2 SVGIG (reference sequence). The CDR3 loop reads CAWSRRDRDTGELFF. CDR3 coding DNA: TGTGCCTGGAGCAGGCGGGACAGAGACACCGGGGAGCTGTTTTTT.

This sequence joins TRBV6-1 and TRBJ2-7, with 7 bases lining up with TRBD2. This CDR3 has 15 amino acids. The germline gives CDR1 MNHNS, CDR2 SASEGT. V was pared by 2 bases and J by 4 bases, with 8 bases of the junction left unmatched. The CDR3 region is CASSELTSRPYEQYF. The CDR3 coding sequence is TGTGCCAGCAGTGAATTGACTAGCAGGCCGTACGAGCAGTACTTC.

The chain employs TRBV4-1 and TRBJ1-1; 7 nucleotides line up with TRBD1. Unmatched junction bases numbered 5, after V lost 3 bases and J lost 1 base. Per germline, CDR1 MGHRA and CDR2 YSYEKL. The CDR3 has 15 amino acids. The CDR3 sequence is CASSHDGTANTEAFF. Here the CDR3 DNA reads TGCGCCAGCAGCCACGACGGGACAGCGAACACTGAAGCTTTCTTT.

This clone was observed a handful of times. The CDR3 loop reads CAISERTGGGNEQFF. For the CDR3, the DNA is TGTGCCATCAGTGAGAGAACAGGGGGCGGGAATGAGCAGTTCTTC. V gene TRBV10-3 combines with J gene TRBJ2-1, with 9 bases fitting TRBD1. Germline V lookup: CDR1 ENHRY, CDR2 SYGVKD. The CDR3 runs 15 residues. Losses at the gene ends were 2 bases for V and 7 bases for J; bases not matched to a gene: 6.

The CDR3 region is CASSQRTGGRNEQYF. CDR3 in DNA: TGCGCCAGCAGCCAGAGGACAGGGGGTCGAAACGAGCAGTACTTC. The genes are TRBV4-1 and TRBJ2-7; TRBD1 aligns across 10 bases. The J segment lost 5 bases and the V segment lost 3 bases, leaving 7 bases of the junction unmatched. The germline gives CDR1 MGHRA, CDR2 YSYEKL. The CDR3 runs 15 residues.

The chain joins TRBV7-3 to TRBJ2-7; 7 bases are a match to TRBD2. Germline CDR1 SGHTA, CDR2 FQGTGA. The CDR3 covers 15 residues. V gave up 2 bases and J gave up 0 bases; unmatched junction bases: 4. CDR3 bases: TGTGCCAGCAGCTTAGGGGGGGACCCCTCCTACGAGCAGTACTTC. Its protein is CASSLGGDPSYEQYF.

The CDR3 bases are TGTGCCAGCAGAAAGGGACTAGCGGGAGTTGAGACCCAGTACTTC. Protein sequence: CASRKGLAGVETQYF. The chain joins TRBV6-5 to TRBJ2-5, with 14 bases that match TRBD2. V was pared by 6 bases and J by 5 bases, with 5 bases of the junction left unmatched. The CDR3 has 15 residues. CDR1 MNHEY and CDR2 SVGAGI come from the germline V gene.

The chain recombines TRBV4-1 with TRBJ1-2; D is possibly TRBD1 (5 bases). The CDR3 runs to 15 residues. The V end was cut by 6 bases, the J end by 6 bases, with 20 bases between. Per the germline V gene, CDR1 is MGHRA and CDR2 is YSYEKL. Here the CDR3 reads CASRDPGKQVDGYTF. The CDR3 DNA sequence: TGCGCCAGCAGAGACCCTGGAAAACAGGTTGATGGCTACACCTTC.

This clone was seen more than once but under ten times. The V and J genes are TRBV29-1 and TRBJ1-1; no clear D gene. The germline CDR1 and CDR2 sequences are SQVTM and ANQGSEA. The CDR3 runs to 11 residues. V lost 5 bases and J lost 1, with 5 bases in between. The CDR3 sequence is CSVNKNTEAFF. CDR3 in DNA: TGCAGCGTTAATAAGAACACTGAAGCTTTCTTT.

V usage is TRBV5-6 and J usage is TRBJ1-1; TRBD1 might be the D (6 bases). Trimming took 2 bases from V and 5 from J, leaving 19 bases between them. The length of the CDR3 is 16 residues. Germline lookup yields CDR1 SGHDT and CDR2 YYEEEE. The chain's CDR3 is CASSFWGRDFPTEAFF. The CDR3 nucleotides are TGTGCCAGCAGCTTCTGGGGGCGAGACTTCCCGACTGAAGCTTTCTTT.

The chain uses TRBV7-7 and TRBJ2-5; 9 nucleotides agree with TRBD2. Germline V gives CDR1 SSHAT, CDR2 FNYEAQ (reference sequence). The CDR3 is made up of 12 amino acids. The CDR3 spells CASGSGQETQYF. In DNA, the CDR3 is TGTGCTAGCGGGAGCGGACAAGAGACCCAGTACTTC.

The chain has TRBV7-2 and TRBJ2-3; D is perhaps TRBD2 (6 bases). Trimming cost V 4 bases and J 1 base, with 12 bases left between them. This CDR3 region has 15 residues. Germline loops: CDR1 SGHTA, CDR2 FQGNSA. CDR3 DNA sequence: TGTGCCAGCAGCTCCACGGGGGACCGCACAGATACGCAGTATTTT. Translated, it gives CASSSTGDRTDTQYF.

The chain employs TRBV6-6 and TRBJ2-7, with D possibly being TRBD1 (6 bases). CDR3 length: 16 amino acids. The germline V gene encodes CDR1 MNHNY and CDR2 SVGAGI (reference sequence). With 6 bases removed from V and 3 bases from J, the gap between germline ends came to 21 bases. CDR3 protein: CASSRSLPGVGYEQYF. The CDR3 coding sequence is TGTGCCAGCAGCCGCTCTCTGCCAGGGGTTGGCTACGAGCAGTACTTC.

The chain is built from TRBV18 and TRBJ1-4, with 7 nucleotides matching TRBD1. The trim removed 3 bases at V and 1 base at J, leaving 2 bases unmatched. Germline V gives CDR1 KGHSH, CDR2 LQKENI. This CDR3 spans 15 amino acids. CDR3 residues: CASSPYRGTNEKLFF. CDR3 bases: TGTGCCAGCTCACCGTACAGGGGAACTAATGAAAAACTGTTTTTT.

Only a few counts were recorded for this clone. The V call is TRBV7-2, the J call TRBJ2-7; maybe TRBD1 (5 bases). Per germline, CDR1 SGHTA and CDR2 FQGNSA. The CDR3 extends over 15 amino acids. Trimming stripped 4 bases from V and 3 bases from J, with 16 bases between. The CDR3 DNA reads TGTGCCAGCAGCTCCCGCCAAAGTAGGGGCTACGAGCAGTACTTC. The encoded protein is CASSSRQSRGYEQYF. Supplemented by reference TRBV7-2 and TRBJ2-7, the full variable domain reads GAGVSQSPSNKVTEKGKDVELRCDPISGHTALYWYRQSLGQGLEFLIYFQGNSAPDKSGLPSDRFSAERTGGSVSTLTIQRTQQEDSAVYLCASSSRQSRGYEQYFGPGTRLTVT.

The chain couples TRBV30 to TRBJ2-4, with unresolved D. This CDR3 contains 12 residues. Germline CDR1 GTSNPN, CDR2 SVGIG (reference sequence). V lost 8 bases and J 6 bases, leaving 14 bases between the germline ends. The chain's CDR3 is CAHRMSGNIQYF. The DNA for the CDR3 is TGTGCCCACCGGATGTCAGGAAACATTCAGTACTTC.

In this sample, this clone turned up a few times. This chain links TRBV30 with TRBJ1-5; D remains ambiguous. V was trimmed by 7 bases and J by 5 bases, leaving 15 bases between them. Germline loops: CDR1 GTSNPN, CDR2 SVGIG (reference sequence). The length of the CDR3 is 13 residues. CDR3 loop: CAFSRGFDQPQHF. The DNA of the CDR3 is TGTGCCTTCTCCAGAGGCTTCGATCAGCCCCAGCATTTT.